The clone carrying this TCR beta chain was counted a few times. Its target is not known. Division of CD4+ cells produced a CD45RA+ naive subset and a CD45RA-negative memory subset. Profiling relied on immunoSEQ multiplex PCR, and the TCRdb table lists in-frame clones only, not all of them. The sample has 600,000 to 750,000 clones, roughly 70% seen once. The sample belongs to a study of shared clonotypes between healthy human individuals. Study results and limitations: Clonotype sharing among the donors was expected to vary with sequencing depth.

Germline CDR1 and CDR2: LGHNA and YNFKEQ. V shed 2 bases and J shed 0 bases, with 7 bases lying between them. The CDR3 has 14 amino acids. What was sequenced was memory CD4+ T cells sorted from blood. The subset was: CD45RA-negative fraction. This chain joins TRBV4-2 and TRBJ1-1; D gene ambiguous. The source is a woman younger than 45 in good health. The CDR3 sequence: CASSQLIMNTEAFF. The CDR3 DNA sequence: TGTGCCAGCAGCCAACTGATCATGAACACTGAAGCTTTCTTT.